The source of this T cell receptor (beta chain) is a study of blood T cell repertoires in COVID-19. Background on the study: T cells, B-cell-depleted T cells, or PBMCs provided the cDNA or gDNA that served as material.

As handled by the study authors: Reference gene primers were amplified, and this amplification served to estimate nucleated cell counts. Method: immunoSEQ multiplex PCR; TCRdb's copy keeps in-frame clones and lacks some. Clonal size and the V and J genes are those of that table, whereas D and trimming came from the DNA. This sample carries about 190,000 clones, roughly four fifths of them seen once, and the ten largest clones take around 12%. Looked up from germline, CDR1 is LNHDA and CDR2 is SQIVND (reference sequence). Trimming took off 4 bases at V and 0 bases at J, with 18 bases between the two ends. This CDR3 has 17 amino acids. This clone was counted a few times.

This TCR came from a woman in her fifties or sixties with acute or convalescent COVID-19. V gene TRBV19 combines with J gene TRBJ1-1; D possibly corresponds to TRBD1 (6 bases). Source material: peripheral blood. CDR3 nucleotides: TGTGCCAGTAGTAATCGTGGCAGGGGCTTCATGAACACTGAAGCTTTCTTT. Protein sequence: CASSNRGRGFMNTEAFF.